Below, 4 T cell receptor beta chains from the same sample are listed, as sequenced in a study of OX40 agonist ivuxolimab in advanced cancers. The library was made by the immunoSEQ multiplex PCR assay. TCRdb's version of the immuneACCESS table is confined to in-frame rearrangements and falls short of the full clone set. An unresolved V gene accounts for under half of the shortfall where checked; the remainder is of unknown origin. The sample profile shows around 40,000 clones; approximately 83% of them were found once. The ten biggest clones cover 0.3% to 0.4% of the sample. Sequenced material: CD4+ or CD8+ T cells sorted from blood, taken in a trial of the OX40 agonist ivuxolimab. The source is an adult with an advanced solid tumor such as melanoma, head and neck, liver or kidney cancer.

The gene calls are TRBV5-1 and TRBJ1-5; D uncertain. This CDR3 comprises 15 residues. V lost 0 bases and J lost 5, with 12 bases in between. Germline V gives CDR1 SGHRS, CDR2 YFSETQ. The CDR3 protein is CASSLAGGRYQPQHF. CDR3 nucleotide sequence: TGCGCCAGCAGCTTGGCCGGTGGGCGGTATCAGCCCCAGCATTTT.

The sample holds a few counts of this clone. This chain connects TRBV5-1 to TRBJ2-3, with a weak D call TRBD2 (5 bases). The V end was cut by 8 bases, the J end by 4 bases, with 17 bases between. Germline assignment: CDR1 SGHRS and CDR2 YFSETQ. There are 14 residues in the CDR3. The CDR3 bases are TGCGCCAGTATTATAGCCCCCGGGGCAGATACGCAGTATTTT. This gives the protein CASIIAPGADTQYF. Supplemented by reference TRBV5-1 and TRBJ2-3, the full variable domain reads KAGVTQTPRYLIKTRGQQVTLSCSPISGHRSVSWYQQTPGQGLQFLFEYFSETQRNKGNFPGRFSGRQFSNSRSEMNVSTLELGDSALYLCASIIAPGADTQYFGPGTRLTVL.

This clone was counted between two and nine times. The rearrangement joins TRBV7-9 to TRBJ1-2; D perhaps matches TRBD1 (5 bases). Germline CDR1 reads SEHNR; CDR2 reads FQNEAQ (reference sequence). V lost 5 bases and J 7 bases, leaving 20 bases between the germline ends. The CDR3 has 15 amino acids. Here the CDR3 reads CASSPQGSSGSGYTF. As DNA, the CDR3 is TGTGCCAGCAGCCCTCAGGGCTCTTCTGGGAGTGGCTACACCTTC.

This clone came up a few times. CDR3 sequence (DNA): TGTGCCATCAGTGAGTCCGGGGGGGCCTACACCTTC. Translating gives CAISESGGAYTF. The chain joins TRBV10-3 to TRBJ1-2; possible D gene TRBD1, 6 bases. The CDR3 contains 12 residues. Between the trimmed V and J ends, which lost 0 bases and 10 bases, there was a span of 9 bases. Germline V CDR1 and CDR2: ENHRY, SYGVKD.